One sample yielded the 17 T cell receptor beta chains listed below, sequenced in a study of blood T cell repertoires in COVID-19. Here immunoSEQ multiplex PCR was the method, and the copy in TCRdb shows in-frame clones only, minus some. The profile shows around 70,000 clones, over 65% of them singletons. Material: peripheral blood. The receptors stem from a human donor in a cohort sampled during active COVID-19.

The J gene is TRBJ1-5, the V gene TRBV9, with 7 bases lining up with TRBD1. Losses at the gene ends were 4 bases for V and 1 base for J; bases not matched to a gene: 11. CDR3 size: 17 residues. CDR1 is SGDLS, CDR2 YYNGEE, per germline. CDR3 nucleotides: TGTGCCAGCAGCCCGAACAGGGGACGAAGGAGCAATCAGCCCCAGCATTTT. Protein sequence: CASSPNRGRRSNQPQHF.

The J gene is TRBJ1-4, the V gene TRBV7-2; weak D call: TRBD1 (5 bases). Trimming removed 2 bases at V and 5 bases at J, with 12 bases between. CDR1 and CDR2 (germline): SGHTA, FQGNSA. The CDR3 consists of 15 residues. Written as DNA, the CDR3 is TGTGCCAGCAGCTTACCGGGACGGGGGAATGAAAAACTGTTTTTT. The encoded protein is CASSLPGRGNEKLFF.

The chain joins TRBV28 to TRBJ2-7; weak D call: TRBD2 (6 bases). V was shortened by 3 bases and J by 6 bases, with 15 bases between the two germline ends. The germline gives CDR1 MDHEN, CDR2 SYDVKM. CDR3 length equals 14 residues. The CDR3 DNA follows: TGTGCCAGCAGTTTGCCGGGGGAAGGGAGCGAGCAGTACTTC. Amino acid sequence: CASSLPGEGSEQYF.

The rearrangement joins TRBV27 to TRBJ2-2; 7 nucleotides match TRBD1. V lost 8 bases, J lost 5 bases, and 8 bases stayed unmatched. The CDR3 runs to 14 residues. From germline, CDR1 is MNHEY and CDR2 SMNVEV (reference sequence). The CDR3 DNA reads as TGTGCCAGCGGTAGACAGGGTCGGACCGGGGAGCTGTTTTTT. This encodes CASGRQGRTGELFF.

The V and J genes are TRBV27 and TRBJ2-6, with a weak D call TRBD2 (5 bases). Looked up from germline, CDR1 is MNHEY and CDR2 is SMNVEV (reference sequence). CDR3 size: 13 residues. V was trimmed by 9 bases and J by 0 bases, leaving 6 bases between them. The CDR3 sequence is CASRGSGANVLTF. The CDR3 nucleotides read TGTGCCAGTCGGGGCTCTGGGGCCAACGTCCTGACTTTC.

The V and J genes are TRBV28 and TRBJ1-2; 7 bases match TRBD1. Germline CDR1 is MDHEN and CDR2 is SYDVKM. V lost 7 bases and J lost 4; bases outside the gene matches: 12. There are 15 residues in the CDR3. CDR3 in DNA: TGTGCCAGCACCAAGGTAGGGACAGCGAGCTATGGCTACACCTTC. Its protein product is CASTKVGTASYGYTF.

This clone was detected once. V gene TRBV6-5 combines with J gene TRBJ1-2, with a tentative D call TRBD1 (6 bases). Deletions cut 0 bases from V and 0 bases from J, with 8 bases between. Germline CDR1 is MNHEY and CDR2 is SVGAGI. This CDR3 has 15 residues. The chain's CDR3 is CASSYSGQPNYGYTF. For the CDR3, the DNA is TGTGCCAGCAGTTACTCTGGACAGCCTAACTATGGCTACACCTTC.

This chain joins TRBV20-1 and TRBJ2-5; D remains unclear. Trimming stripped 6 bases from V and 11 bases from J, with 16 bases between. The germline CDR1 and CDR2 sequences are DFQATT and SNEGSKA (reference sequence). The CDR3 extends over 11 amino acids. CDR3 sequence reads: CSALFQDWQYF. CDR3 DNA: TGCAGTGCCCTATTCCAGGATTGGCAGTACTTC.

The V call is TRBV7-8, the J call TRBJ1-1, with D perhaps matching TRBD1 (5 bases). V was trimmed by 8 bases and J by 6 bases, leaving 25 bases between them. The germline V gene encodes CDR1 SGHVS and CDR2 FQNEAQ. This CDR3 region has 16 residues. CDR3 coding DNA: TGTGCCAGCGGAAGATTGGGGGGGGTCCTTCCCCCTGAAGCTTTCTTT. Its protein is CASGRLGGVLPPEAFF.

This chain links TRBV13 with TRBJ2-5; 7 bases are a match to TRBD2. Germline V lookup: CDR1 PRHDT, CDR2 FYEKMQ (reference sequence). The CDR3 is 13 amino acids. The V gene end was trimmed by 4 bases and the J gene end by 5 bases; junction bases not matched to a gene: 4. CDR3: CASSSLGGETQYF. The CDR3 bases are TGTGCCAGCAGCTCCCTGGGGGGGGAGACCCAGTACTTC.

This clone was detected only a few times. The chain has TRBV7-2 and TRBJ2-3; D unclear. Germline loops: CDR1 SGHTA, CDR2 FQGNSA. V was clipped by 3 bases and J by 1 base, with 5 bases between them. CDR3 length: 13 residues. The CDR3 loop is CASSFTGTDTQYF. The CDR3 coding sequence is TGTGCCAGCAGCTTTACGGGCACAGATACGCAGTATTTT.

V usage is TRBV5-1 and J usage is TRBJ2-2; D is unresolved. There are 14 residues in the CDR3. V was cut by 0 bases and J by 3 bases, with 6 bases left in between. CDR1 SGHRS and CDR2 YFSETQ come from the germline V gene. The CDR3 coding sequence is TGCGCCAGCAGCTTGGCCGTTGACACCGGGGAGCTGTTTTTT. This translates into CASSLAVDTGELFF. The entire variable domain, with the rest obtained from reference TRBV5-1 and TRBJ2-2, is as follows: KAGVTQTPRYLIKTRGQQVTLSCSPISGHRSVSWYQQTPGQGLQFLFEYFSETQRNKGNFPGRFSGRQFSNSRSEMNVSTLELGDSALYLCASSLAVDTGELFFGEGSRLTVL.

The chain links TRBV2 to TRBJ2-4; 12 bases map to TRBD2. This CDR3 has 15 amino acids. V lost 0 bases and J lost 7; bases outside the gene matches: 1. CDR1 is SNHLY, CDR2 FYNNEI, per germline. CDR3 nucleotide sequence: TGTGCCAGCAGTGAAGCGCTAGCGGGGGGGAACATTCAGTACTTC. Translating it yields CASSEALAGGNIQYF.

The chain has TRBV2 and TRBJ1-5; D perhaps matches TRBD1 (5 bases). The CDR3 runs 14 residues. Germline CDR1 and CDR2: SNHLY and FYNNEI. Deletions cut 9 bases from V and 4 bases from J, with 16 bases between. CDR3 region: CASSGTSANQPQHF. In DNA form, the CDR3 reads TGTGCCAGTTCCGGGACTTCTGCTAATCAGCCCCAGCATTTT.

DNA for the CDR3: TGTGCCAGCAGTCTTAGACTAGCGGGAGGGCCCCATGAGCAGTTCTTC. This translates into CASSLRLAGGPHEQFF. The chain uses TRBV27 and TRBJ2-1, with 14 bases identical to TRBD2. V gave up 5 bases and J gave up 8 bases; unmatched junction bases: 8. Germline loops: CDR1 MNHEY, CDR2 SMNVEV (reference sequence). The CDR3 loop spans 16 amino acids.

This clone has only a few counts. The chain joins TRBV15 to TRBJ2-7; 7 nucleotides line up with TRBD1. The trim removed 1 base at V and 0 bases at J, leaving 0 bases unmatched. Germline V CDR1 and CDR2: LNHNV, YYDKDF (reference sequence). This CDR3 contains 14 residues. CDR3: CATSRGDSSYEQYF. The DNA for the CDR3 is TGTGCCACCAGCAGAGGGGACAGCTCCTACGAGCAGTACTTC.

The chain is built from TRBV27 and TRBJ2-2, with TRBD1 as a possible D gene (6 bases). Trimming left V 5 bases short and J 1 base short, with 14 bases between. Germline values: CDR1 MNHEY, CDR2 SMNVEV (reference sequence). The CDR3 length is 16 residues. CDR3 in DNA: TGTGCCAGCAGTCCATCCAGGGGAATGAACACCGGGGAGCTGTTTTTT. Protein: CASSPSRGMNTGELFF.